This entry lists 5 T cell receptor beta chains sequenced from one sample in a study of blood T cell repertoires in COVID-19. Sequencing was performed with immunoSEQ multiplex PCR; in TCRdb, only in-frame clones are kept and a portion is missing. The sample holds about 370,000 clones, 75% to 90% seen once. The sample consisted of PBMCs or T cells enriched from blood (not recorded which). The source of these receptors is a man younger than 35 who had recovered from COVID-19.

This clone has a single count. This chain joins TRBV19 and TRBJ1-1; a weak D match, TRBD1 (5 bases). With 1 base removed from V and 4 bases from J, the gap between germline ends came to 7 bases. The germline gives CDR1 LNHDA, CDR2 SQIVND (reference sequence). The CDR3 is 13 amino acids. The CDR3 sequence: CASSIGGGTEAFF. The CDR3, as DNA: TGTGCCAGTAGTATAGGGGGGGGCACTGAAGCTTTCTTT.

V is TRBV19 and J is TRBJ2-2; no reliable D call. CDR1 and CDR2 (germline): LNHDA, SQIVND (reference sequence). CDR3 length: 14 residues. V lost 2 bases and J 5 bases, leaving 9 bases between the germline ends. The CDR3 DNA is TGTGCCAGTAGTATAAGAATCAGGACCGGGGAGCTGTTTTTT. This encodes CASSIRIRTGELFF.

The chain carries TRBV2 and TRBJ2-7, with D unclear. CDR1 is SNHLY, CDR2 FYNNEI, per germline. The CDR3 totals 14 residues. Between the trimmed V and J ends, which lost 2 bases and 4 bases, there was a span of 12 bases. CDR3 nucleotide sequence: TGTGCCAGCAGTGAACTATACCCTCCATACGAGCAGTACTTC. Protein product: CASSELYPPYEQYF.

The chain links TRBV4-1 to TRBJ1-1, with no clear D. CDR1 and CDR2 (germline): MGHRA, YSYEKL. The germline V and J ends were trimmed by 3 bases and 0 bases, with 14 bases remaining between them. CDR3 length: 16 residues. The CDR3 loop reads CASSQIPIGVNTEAFF. CDR3 DNA sequence: TGCGCCAGCAGCCAGATCCCGATAGGAGTGAACACTGAAGCTTTCTTT.

J is TRBJ2-7 and V is TRBV6-4; TRBD2 might be the D (6 bases). The germline V and J ends were trimmed by 4 bases and 0 bases, with 10 bases remaining between them. The CDR3 is 14 amino acids. CDR1 and CDR2 from the germline V gene are MRHNA and SNTAGT. The CDR3 DNA reads TGTGCCAGCAGTGCTGACGGGAGCTCCTACGAGCAGTACTTC. This sequence encodes CASSADGSSYEQYF.